This TCR beta chain stems from a study of cytomegalovirus exposure and HLA in healthy donors. Study background: The 90 to 150 validation repertoires used a platform that matched the one used for the 500 to 700 first-cohort repertoires, as a later analysis reported.

The CDR3 covers 16 residues. Germline V gene lookup returns CDR1 SGDLS and CDR2 YYNGEE. The V and J ends lost 2 bases and 5 bases, in that order; junction bases with no gene match: 5. Regarding this clone: Its antigen is not identified.

Donors came from a validation cohort of 90 to 150 subjects, distinct from the first 666-subject cohort. The method was immunoSEQ multiplex PCR; TCRdb's version includes in-frame clones alone and lacks a portion of them. This sample carries 210,000 or so clones, around 90% of them seen once, and the ten largest clones take 2.9%. Study-wide results and limits: It was 150 to 200 TCR beta chains that were listed as cytomegalovirus-associated.

The V gene is TRBV9, the J gene TRBJ2-5; 14 bases are shared with TRBD2. Sequenced material: PBMCs. This receptor was identified in a woman between 18 and 29 years old in good health and CMV-seronegative. CDR3 nucleotides: TGTGCCAGCAGCGTGGGGACTAGCGGGAGCCGGGAGACCCAGTACTTC. It translates to CASSVGTSGSRETQYF.